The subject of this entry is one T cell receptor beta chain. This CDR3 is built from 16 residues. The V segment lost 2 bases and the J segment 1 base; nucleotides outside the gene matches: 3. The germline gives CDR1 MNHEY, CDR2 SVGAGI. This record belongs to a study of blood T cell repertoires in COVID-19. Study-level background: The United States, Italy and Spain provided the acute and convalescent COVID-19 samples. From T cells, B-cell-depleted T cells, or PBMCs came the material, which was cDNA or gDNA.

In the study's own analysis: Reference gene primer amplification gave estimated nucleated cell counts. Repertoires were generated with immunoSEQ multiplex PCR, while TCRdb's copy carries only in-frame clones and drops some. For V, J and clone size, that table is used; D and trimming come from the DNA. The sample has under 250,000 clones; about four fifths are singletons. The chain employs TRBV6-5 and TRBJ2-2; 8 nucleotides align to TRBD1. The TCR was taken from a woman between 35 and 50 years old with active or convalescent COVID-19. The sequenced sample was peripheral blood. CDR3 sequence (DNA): TGTGCCAGCAGTTACAGGGGGACAGGGAACACCGGGGAGCTGTTTTTT. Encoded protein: CASSYRGTGNTGELFF.